These 10 T cell receptor beta chains were all obtained from the same sample, sequenced in a study of a mutant IDH1 vaccine in newly diagnosed glioma. Described time point: week 47, end of study. A 20-mer mutant IDH1 peptide at 300 ug was injected subcutaneously with topical imiquimod. Their recognized antigens are unknown. Assay: immunoSEQ multiplex PCR; the TCRdb copy retains only in-frame clones and omits some. The sample has 9,500 to 12,000 clones, roughly four fifths seen once. Material: PBMCs, obtained from a glioma patient whose treatment included an IDH1 peptide vaccine. The source is a young man with glioma.

This clone was recorded only once. The rearrangement joins TRBV6-5 to TRBJ2-7; 8 bases are shared with TRBD2. Germline V gives CDR1 MNHEY, CDR2 SVGAGI. After removal of 6 bases from V and 2 bases from J, the junction contained 9 bases not matched to a gene. This CDR3 has 15 amino acids. CDR3 nucleotide sequence: TGTGCCAGCAGGGGACTAGGCAACCCGACCTACGAGCAGTACTTC. It yields the protein CASRGLGNPTYEQYF.

The genes are TRBV27 and TRBJ2-5, with D tentatively TRBD1 (6 bases). The CDR3 has 14 amino acids. V shed 8 bases and J shed 2 bases, with 15 bases lying between them. Germline CDR1 MNHEY, CDR2 SMNVEV (reference sequence). For the CDR3, the DNA is TGTGCCAGCCGGGACCTAGGGGGACAAGAGACCCAGTACTTC. Amino acids: CASRDLGGQETQYF.

Turning to this clone: Within the sample, other DNA sequences also encode this same CDR3. The rearrangement uses TRBV12-5 and TRBJ1-2, with D perhaps matching TRBD1 (5 bases). V was clipped by 3 bases and J by 0 bases, with 11 bases between them. The CDR3 totals 15 residues. The germline V gene encodes CDR1 LGHNT and CDR2 FRNRAP. The CDR3 nucleotides are TGTGCTAGTGGTTTCGGCGGGGGAGCTAACTATGGCTACACCTTC. This codes for CASGFGGGANYGYTF.

This chain uses TRBV18 with TRBJ1-1; 8 bases fit TRBD1. CDR1 is KGHSH and CDR2 is LQKENI in the germline V gene. The CDR3 extends over 13 amino acids. The ends lost 3 bases at V and 10 bases at J; junction bases unmatched: 7. The CDR3 sequence is CASSPGTGGSAFF. In nucleotides, the CDR3 is TGTGCCAGCTCACCGGGAACAGGGGGGTCAGCTTTCTTT.

The V call is TRBV5-1, the J call TRBJ2-7; 10 positions match TRBD1. Germline CDR1 is SGHRS and CDR2 is YFSETQ. V was clipped by 3 bases and J by 3 bases; unmatched bases: 9. The CDR3 has 16 amino acids. DNA for the CDR3: TGCGCCAGCAGCTGGGGGGACCGGGACAGGGGCTACGAGCAGTACTTC. This sequence encodes CASSWGDRDRGYEQYF.

The CDR3 DNA reads TGTGCCAGCCTTTCCCCCTGGGACCGGGAGCTGTTTTTT. Residues: CASLSPWDRELFF. The chain has TRBV2 and TRBJ2-2, with D possibly called TRBD1 or TRBD2 (5 bases each). V lost 8 bases to trimming and J lost 9 bases, with 16 bases between them. The CDR3 spans 13 residues. Germline V CDR1 and CDR2: SNHLY, FYNNEI.

This chain links TRBV5-1 with TRBJ2-7; maybe TRBD2 (7 bases). Trimming cost V 0 bases and J 2 bases, with 18 bases left between them. The germline V gene encodes CDR1 SGHRS and CDR2 YFSETQ. The CDR3 totals 17 residues. The CDR3 protein is CASSLAGGTQYPYEQYF. The CDR3 nucleotides read TGCGCCAGCAGCTTGGCCGGGGGGACACAATATCCCTACGAGCAGTACTTC.

CDR3 in amino acids: CASSQEWASEQYF. CDR3 DNA sequence: TGTGCCAGCAGCCAAGAGTGGGCAAGCGAGCAGTACTTC. This chain links TRBV4-2 with TRBJ2-7, with no clear D. Germline loops: CDR1 LGHNA, CDR2 YNFKEQ. Trimming took 0 bases from V and 6 from J, leaving 9 bases between them. The CDR3 has 13 amino acids.

This clone was observed a single time. The chain employs TRBV5-1 and TRBJ1-2; the D is unclear. Germline V gives CDR1 SGHRS, CDR2 YFSETQ. The CDR3 length is 14 residues. The germline V and J ends were trimmed by 2 bases and 4 bases, with 12 bases remaining between them. CDR3 sequence (DNA): TGCGCCAGCAGCTTCGAGGGAACTACCTATGGCTACACCTTC. Translated, it gives CASSFEGTTYGYTF.

This rearrangement joins TRBV6-5 to TRBJ2-7; unclear D gene. This CDR3 has 15 amino acids. The germline V and J ends were trimmed by 4 bases and 0 bases, with 13 bases remaining between them. CDR1 is MNHEY and CDR2 is SVGAGI in the germline V gene. The CDR3 bases are TGTGCCAGCAGTTCTGACCGAACCAGCTCCTACGAGCAGTACTTC. Protein product: CASSSDRTSSYEQYF.